This T cell receptor beta chain was retrieved from a study of CD8 T cells in Susac syndrome. Study-level information: At the time of blood draw, patients with Susac syndrome were therapy-naive, receiving corticosteroids, or receiving intravenous immunoglobulin alone.

This CDR3 has 17 amino acids. V was shortened by 3 bases and J by 4 bases, with 16 bases between the two germline ends. Germline CDR1 SEHNR, CDR2 FQNEAQ (reference sequence). RNA in amounts of about 0.5 to 1 ug was reverse transcribed with random hexamers. TCRdb re-called the immunoSEQ multiplex PCR reads through MiXCR, storing one row per CDR3 protein. This table holds around 71,000 distinct CDR3 sequences, 93% found once. The sequence derives from a human donor with Susac syndrome. Sequenced sample: CD4+ T cells from PBMCs. The chain carries TRBV7-9 and TRBJ1-6; D possibly corresponds to TRBD1 (5 bases). CDR3 sequence (DNA): TGTGCCAGCAGCTTCGCTTGGGGACCGAGATATAATTCACCCCTCCACTTT. Translation gives CASSFAWGPRYNSPLHF.